These 2 T cell receptor beta chains were all obtained from the same sample, sequenced in a study of T cell responses to AZD1222 COVID-19 vaccine. Assay used: immunoSEQ multiplex PCR; TCRdb lists only in-frame clones, some missing. This table has about 130,000 clones, 75% to 90% appearing once. Sequenced here: peripheral blood, sampled on day 0 of AZD1222 vaccination. These receptors all stem from an adult in good health.

The CDR3 bases are TGCGCCAGCAGCGCCGGGACGGCCGTTAATGAAAAACTGTTTTTT. Its translation is CASSAGTAVNEKLFF. The V gene is TRBV5-1, the J gene TRBJ1-4; D may be TRBD1 (5 bases). Trimming removed 4 bases at V and 4 bases at J, with 14 bases between. Germline V lookup: CDR1 SGHRS, CDR2 YFSETQ. The CDR3 runs 15 residues.

This chain links TRBV2 with TRBJ2-5; D is perhaps TRBD1 (6 bases). CDR1 is SNHLY, CDR2 FYNNEI, per germline. V was trimmed by 4 bases and J by 5 bases, leaving 11 bases between them. The CDR3 is 13 amino acids. DNA of the CDR3: TGTGCCAGCAGTGCGGACAGTGGCGAGACCCAGTACTTC. This translates into CASSADSGETQYF.